This TCR beta chain was profiled in a study of CD8 T cells in Susac syndrome. The multiple sclerosis control group was made up of treatment-naive patients with stable or active relapsing-remitting disease. Random-hexamer reverse transcription was applied to about 0.5 to 1 ug RNA. Amplification of TCR beta CDR3 was carried out by immunoSEQ multiplex PCR, which covered 54 Vbeta and 13 Jbeta segments. TCRdb reprocessed the immunoSEQ multiplex PCR reads with MiXCR, giving one entry per CDR3 protein. The sample has 200,000 or so distinct CDR3 sequences; 90% to 95% are singletons. V was pared by 0 bases and J by 6 bases, with 7 bases between. Per germline, CDR1 SGHRS and CDR2 YFSETQ. This CDR3 has 12 amino acids.

The chain combines TRBV5-1 with TRBJ2-7; D unresolved. The sequenced material came from CD4+ T cells from PBMCs. The sequence came from a human donor with multiple sclerosis. The CDR3 region has the DNA TGCGCCAGCAGCTTGGATCTGGGCGAGCAGTACTTC. It encodes CASSLDLGEQYF.